The clone carrying this T cell receptor beta chain was counted a few times. CDR3 length: 13 residues. V was shortened by 10 bases and J by 0 bases, with 11 bases between the two germline ends. Germline V gene lookup returns CDR1 MRHNA and CDR2 SNTAGT. These data belong to a study of CD8+ T cells in alopecia areata. Treatment meaning: oral pan-JAK inhibitor, 5-10 mg twice daily. Lesional scalp tissue (obtained by punch biopsy) and peripheral blood were collected from alopecia areata patients. RNA extraction was followed by reverse transcription into cDNA, which acted as the sequencing template. The data were produced by immunoSEQ multiplex PCR, yet TCRdb's version contains in-frame clones alone and is incomplete. The table lists fewer than 250,000 clones, about two fifths of them singletons.

Material: CD4+ T cells sorted from blood, obtained between weeks 30 and 35, from a patient treated with tofacitinib. The rearrangement uses TRBV6-4 and TRBJ2-3; D is unclear. The sequence came from a human donor with alopecia areata. CDR3 sequence (DNA): TGTGCCAACCGCTTCGGGAGCACAGATACGCAGTATTTT. It translates to CANRFGSTDTQYF.